This TCR beta chain was captured in a study of early T cells in non-severe SARS-CoV-2 infection. Across the whole study: Unsorted whole-blood RNA was sequenced in bulk, leaving chains unpaired.

Each single cDNA molecule received a unique molecular identifier. TCRdb reanalysed the 5' RACE reads using MiXCR and keeps one entry per CDR3 protein. The sample holds 45,000 or so distinct CDR3 sequences, less than 8.5% seen once. The germline V gene encodes CDR1 KGHSH and CDR2 LQKENI. V gave up 0 bases and J gave up 10 bases, with 7 bases separating them. The CDR3 totals 12 residues. This clonotype was counted a few times. Its cognate antigen is unknown. Findings and caveats of the study: VDJdb-based matching was biased toward anti-spike CD8 responses and missed private and CD4 specificities.

J is TRBJ2-1 and V is TRBV18; D ambiguous. The sample consisted of whole blood. The sequence came from an adult who was a healthcare worker with PCR-confirmed SARS-CoV-2 infection or an uninfected control (not recorded which). The CDR3 DNA reads as TGTGCCAGCTCACCACCGGTCTGGGAGCAGTTCTTC. Protein: CASSPPVWEQFF.